The 26 T cell receptor beta chains presented below share a single source sample, sequenced in a study of cytomegalovirus exposure and HLA in healthy donors. The PCR employed 60 Vbeta primers together with 13 Jbeta primers. Profiling relied on immunoSEQ multiplex PCR, and the TCRdb table lists in-frame clones only, not all of them. The sample lists 66,000 or so clones, 89% occurring once. The sample comprised PBMCs. The receptors shown here come from a man aged 30 to 45 in good health and CMV-seropositive.

V gene TRBV27 combines with J gene TRBJ2-7; 7 positions match TRBD1. Germline-derived CDR1 and CDR2 are MNHEY and SMNVEV (reference sequence). CDR3 size: 14 residues. The ends lost 8 bases at V and 0 bases at J; junction bases unmatched: 7. CDR3: CASWEGGTSYEQYF. The CDR3 coding sequence is TGTGCCAGCTGGGAAGGGGGCACCTCCTACGAGCAGTACTTC.

This clone was observed a handful of times. V usage is TRBV19 and J usage is TRBJ2-7, with 9 nucleotides matching TRBD1. V shed 5 bases, J shed 5 bases, and the junction held 10 bases outside the gene matches. The CDR3 is made up of 15 amino acids. Germline CDR1 LNHDA, CDR2 SQIVND (reference sequence). The CDR3 sequence: CASSFEQGAFDEQYF. CDR3 DNA: TGTGCCAGTAGTTTCGAACAGGGGGCTTTTGACGAGCAGTACTTC.

For the CDR3, the DNA is TGTGCCAGCAGCCGGACAGGGGGCTCCTACGAGCAGTACTTC. Translation gives CASSRTGGSYEQYF. V and J are TRBV5-6 and TRBJ2-7; TRBD1 matches at 10 bases. CDR1 and CDR2 from the germline V gene are SGHDT and YYEEEE. The J segment lost 0 bases and the V segment lost 4 bases, leaving 1 base of the junction unmatched. The CDR3 covers 14 residues.

The V and J genes are TRBV5-1 and TRBJ2-3; 10 nucleotides line up with TRBD1. The length of the CDR3 is 15 residues. J gave up 4 bases and V 2 bases, and 4 bases lay outside the gene matches. Germline CDR1 SGHRS, CDR2 YFSETQ. The CDR3 region is CASSLGTGVADTQYF. CDR3 nucleotides: TGCGCCAGCAGCTTAGGGACAGGGGTGGCAGATACGCAGTATTTT.

V is TRBV7-9 and J is TRBJ2-1; 11 positions agree with TRBD2. The J segment lost 10 bases and the V segment lost 4 bases, leaving 9 bases of the junction unmatched. The V gene's germline CDR1 is SEHNR and CDR2 FQNEAQ (reference sequence). The CDR3 contains 15 residues. CDR3 loop: CASSSLAGGPWEQFF. DNA for the CDR3: TGTGCCAGCAGCTCTTTAGCGGGAGGGCCATGGGAGCAGTTCTTC.

The chain combines TRBV7-9 with TRBJ1-2, with a possible D match to TRBD1 (5 bases). Germline CDR1 reads SEHNR; CDR2 reads FQNEAQ (reference sequence). The CDR3 is made up of 13 amino acids. The V end lost 1 base, the J end lost 3 bases, and 6 bases lay between the germline ends. CDR3 region: CASSLGGDYGYTF. The CDR3 DNA reads TGTGCCAGCAGCTTAGGGGGGGACTATGGCTACACCTTC.

The V and J genes are TRBV6-1 and TRBJ1-5; perhaps TRBD1 as D (6 bases). CDR1 and CDR2 from the germline V gene are MNHNS and SASEGT. V lost 8 bases to trimming and J lost 5 bases, with 16 bases between them. CDR3 length: 14 amino acids. The CDR3 loop is CASEDRPRYQPQHF. Written as DNA, the CDR3 is TGTGCCAGCGAAGACAGGCCGAGATATCAGCCCCAGCATTTT.

The rearrangement uses TRBV6-1 and TRBJ2-5; D is uncertain. This CDR3 comprises 13 residues. Germline CDR1 is MNHNS and CDR2 is SASEGT. The V and J ends lost 6 bases and 3 bases respectively, with 11 bases between them. CDR3 residues: CASRDLRKETQYF. The CDR3 DNA sequence: TGTGCCAGCAGGGATCTGCGGAAAGAGACCCAGTACTTC.

V gene TRBV19 combines with J gene TRBJ1-5; TRBD1 is a possible D gene (6 bases). CDR1 is LNHDA, CDR2 SQIVND, per germline (reference sequence). The V gene lost 5 bases and the J gene lost 5 bases, with 16 bases spanning the gap. The CDR3 has 15 amino acids. The DNA of the CDR3 is TGTGCCAGTAGTGAACGCGACAGGTCCTATCAGCCCCAGCATTTT. Protein: CASSERDRSYQPQHF.

This clone was detected once. The chain carries TRBV7-2 and TRBJ2-7; D perhaps matches TRBD2 (5 bases). Trimming took 6 bases from V and 6 from J, leaving 12 bases between them. The CDR3 runs to 12 residues. CDR1 is SGHTA and CDR2 is FQGNSA in the germline V gene. This CDR3 reads CASSYDGSEQYF. CDR3 DNA sequence: TGTGCCAGCAGTTATGATGGGAGCGAGCAGTACTTC.

The rearrangement links TRBV30 to TRBJ1-2; D is possibly TRBD1 (5 bases). This CDR3 contains 13 residues. V shed 1 base and J shed 1 base, with 7 bases lying between them. Germline lookup yields CDR1 GTSNPN and CDR2 SVGIG (reference sequence). The DNA for the CDR3 is TGTGCCTGGAGTGCGGACATTAACTATGGCTACACCTTC. Protein: CAWSADINYGYTF.

This chain links TRBV5-1 with TRBJ1-1; D is perhaps TRBD1 (5 bases). The CDR3 has 12 amino acids. Germline V lookup: CDR1 SGHRS, CDR2 YFSETQ. Deletions cut 4 bases from V and 1 base from J, with 5 bases between. Written as DNA, the CDR3 is TGCGCCAGCAGCGACAGGAACACTGAAGCTTTCTTT. Translated: CASSDRNTEAFF.

CDR3 protein: CAWSLGRDQPQHF. In DNA form, the CDR3 reads TGTGCCTGGAGTCTAGGGAGGGATCAGCCCCAGCATTTT. The chain recombines TRBV30 with TRBJ1-5; D not certain. Trimming left V 2 bases short and J 5 bases short, with 10 bases between. The CDR3 contains 13 residues. Germline-derived CDR1 and CDR2 are GTSNPN and SVGIG (reference sequence).

This clone was detected only a few times. V gene TRBV6-1 combines with J gene TRBJ2-1, with a tentative D call TRBD2 (6 bases). Per germline, CDR1 MNHNS and CDR2 SASEGT. With 5 bases removed from V and 5 bases from J, the gap between germline ends came to 7 bases. The CDR3 sequence is 12 residues long. CDR3 in amino acids: CASSRTNNEQFF. CDR3 bases: TGTGCCAGCAGTCGGACTAACAATGAGCAGTTCTTC.

V is TRBV6-5 and J is TRBJ1-2; 7 positions agree with TRBD1. The V gene's germline CDR1 is MNHEY and CDR2 SVGAGI. The CDR3 has 13 amino acids. The V gene end was trimmed by 5 bases and the J gene end by 3 bases; junction bases not matched to a gene: 3. CDR3 in amino acids: CASSTGQDYGYTF. The CDR3 coding sequence is TGTGCCAGCAGTACCGGACAGGACTATGGCTACACCTTC.

This chain uses TRBV5-1 with TRBJ2-6; D might be TRBD2 (7 bases). The CDR3 is 15 residues long. In germline, CDR1 is SGHRS, CDR2 YFSETQ. The V end was cut by 4 bases, the J end by 4 bases, with 12 bases between. The CDR3 sequence: CASSLGGEGANVLTF. The CDR3 DNA sequence: TGCGCCAGCAGCCTAGGGGGGGAAGGGGCCAACGTCCTGACTTTC. Using reference TRBV5-1 and TRBJ2-6 for the parts outside the CDR3, the full variable domain is KAGVTQTPRYLIKTRGQQVTLSCSPISGHRSVSWYQQTPGQGLQFLFEYFSETQRNKGNFPGRFSGRQFSNSRSEMNVSTLELGDSALYLCASSLGGEGANVLTFGAGSRLTVL.

The J gene is TRBJ2-1, the V gene TRBV5-6, with a tentative D call TRBD2 (6 bases). V gave up 1 base and J gave up 0 bases, with 8 bases separating them. Germline CDR1 and CDR2: SGHDT and YYEEEE. The CDR3 loop spans 15 amino acids. CDR3 sequence: CASSLLAHSYNEQFF. The CDR3 DNA is TGTGCCAGCAGCTTGCTAGCGCACTCCTACAATGAGCAGTTCTTC. Supplemented by reference TRBV5-6 and TRBJ2-1, the full variable domain reads DAGVTQSPTHLIKTRGQQVTLRCSPKSGHDTVSWYQQALGQGPQFIFQYYEEEERQRGNFPDRFSGHQFPNYSSELNVNALLLGDSALYLCASSLLAHSYNEQFFGPGTRLTVL.

The chain employs TRBV5-6 and TRBJ2-5; 12 bases fit TRBD2. CDR3 size: 14 residues. Trimming removed 2 bases from V and 8 bases from J; junction bases left unmatched: 4. Germline V lookup: CDR1 SGHDT, CDR2 YYEEEE. This CDR3 is CASSLGLAGNTQYF. In DNA, the CDR3 is TGTGCCAGCAGCTTAGGACTAGCGGGAAATACCCAGTACTTC.

V is TRBV20-1 and J is TRBJ2-5, with TRBD2 matching over 10 bases. Germline CDR1 DFQATT, CDR2 SNEGSKA (reference sequence). The V segment lost 5 bases and the J segment 12 bases; nucleotides outside the gene matches: 3. CDR3 length equals 10 residues. The CDR3 is CSAPGTSEYF. The CDR3 region has the DNA TGCAGTGCTCCCGGGACTAGCGAGTACTTC.

The J gene is TRBJ2-2, the V gene TRBV11-3, with TRBD2 matching over 12 bases. The CDR3 totals 19 residues. J gave up 7 bases and V 4 bases, and 16 bases lay outside the gene matches. Germline CDR1 is SGHNT and CDR2 is YENEEA. CDR3 region: CASSSTGAPLAGGGGELFF. DNA for the CDR3: TGTGCCAGCAGCTCCACAGGGGCCCCTCTAGCGGGGGGGGGCGGGGAGCTGTTTTTT.

The rearrangement links TRBV28 to TRBJ1-2, with TRBD1 identical over 8 bases. CDR1 and CDR2 (germline): MDHEN, SYDVKM. This CDR3 has 17 residues. Losses at the gene ends were 6 bases for V and 4 bases for J; bases not matched to a gene: 16. CDR3 bases: TGTGCCAGCAGGGAAGGACAGGGAGTAGGATACGGCTATGGCTACACCTTC. Amino acid sequence: CASREGQGVGYGYGYTF.

The CDR3 nucleotides are TGCGCCAGCAGCCAAGATTTAGGGGCTTACGAGCAGTACTTC. Protein sequence: CASSQDLGAYEQYF. The chain uses TRBV4-1 and TRBJ2-7; possible D gene TRBD1, 5 bases. CDR3 length: 14 residues. Per germline, CDR1 MGHRA and CDR2 YSYEKL. V lost 0 bases and J lost 4, with 10 bases in between.

Here the CDR3 reads CASSSWTSGGEQYF. CDR3 bases: TGTGCCAGCAGCTCCTGGACTAGCGGGGGGGAGCAGTACTTC. J is TRBJ2-7 and V is TRBV9, with 14 bases lining up with TRBD2. V was clipped by 4 bases and J by 7 bases; unmatched bases: 4. The CDR3 has 14 residues. Germline values: CDR1 SGDLS, CDR2 YYNGEE. Variable domain in full (rest from reference TRBV9 and TRBJ2-7): DSGVTQTPKHLITATGQRVTLRCSPRSGDLSVYWYQQSLDQGLQFLIQYYNGEERAKGNILERFSAQQFPDLHSELNLSSLELGDSALYFCASSSWTSGGEQYFGPGTRLTVT.

The V gene is TRBV11-2, the J gene TRBJ2-3, with D maybe TRBD2 (6 bases). In germline, CDR1 is SGHAT, CDR2 FQNNGV. V was clipped by 1 base and J by 2 bases, with 10 bases between them. The CDR3 is 15 amino acids. The chain's CDR3 is CASSLVVLATDTQYF. The CDR3 DNA is TGTGCCAGCAGCTTAGTAGTACTAGCCACAGATACGCAGTATTTT.

The genes are TRBV18 and TRBJ1-1; 10 bases match TRBD1. The germline CDR1 and CDR2 sequences are KGHSH and LQKENI. The CDR3 has 17 residues. Trimming took 3 bases from V and 3 from J; bases not matched to a gene: 10. CDR3 residues: CASSPFRQGAIDTEAFF. CDR3 DNA: TGTGCCAGCTCACCGTTTAGACAGGGGGCTATCGACACTGAAGCTTTCTTT.

This chain uses TRBV4-1 with TRBJ2-5, with TRBD2 matching over 10 bases. The CDR3 contains 15 residues. V lost 5 bases and J lost 2; bases outside the gene matches: 5. From germline, CDR1 is MGHRA and CDR2 YSYEKL. CDR3 region: CASSERTSGQETQYF. CDR3 sequence (DNA): TGCGCCAGCAGCGAACGGACTAGCGGTCAAGAGACCCAGTACTTC.